This paragraph reports one T cell receptor beta chain. Its antigen is currently not known. No base qualities exist here, and no much larger clone lies one base off it. The cohort comprised some 730 healthy bone marrow donors. All cohort members were sampled while nominally healthy, although unrecorded immune exposures were likely present. The donor tested CMV seropositive, placing the donor among the 290 or so seropositive members of the cohort. A peripheral blood sample was collected from each donor, and TCR beta sequencing was performed on peripheral blood mononuclear cells. The Qiagen DNeasy Blood Extraction Kit was used to extract genomic DNA from the blood cell samples. The data were taken from a study of cytomegalovirus exposure and HLA in healthy donors (dated by TCRdb to between 2016 and 2019). Looking at the study overall: An earlier analysis of more than 550 of the donors reported approximately 300 Gb of sequence data and 95 million to 130 million unique TCR beta sequences obtained from 150 million to 200 million T cells. An early release that covered several hundred HLA-typed donors contained about 300 gigabases of sequencing data and 85 million to 100 million unique TCR sequences. Of the 398 genotyped donors, about 84% fell in the genetic ancestry cluster associated with self-reported Caucasian donors. The aim of the study was to test whether cataloging public T cell receptors could identify signatures of past pathogen exposure. The study profiled the T cell repertoires of hundreds of subjects by immunosequencing and related them to cytomegalovirus serostatus. Besides the first cohort of under 700 subjects, a separate validation cohort made up of over a hundred different subjects was used. The study combined high-throughput TCR immunosequencing, statistical association of individual TCRs with disease status, and machine learning to predict cytomegalovirus infection status. A later analysis re-examined previously published TCR beta repertoires from 500 to 700 donors and added high-resolution HLA genotyping to investigate patterns of TCR occurrence. The later analysis used no new phenotypic data to find candidate immune exposures, relying instead on TCR beta sequences and their occurrence across donors. To decide whether each TCR beta V gene segment behaved as functional or pseudogenic, an earlier analysis of over 500 of the donors relied on high-throughput TCR beta sequencing. Donor age, sex, ethnicity and CMV serostatus were collected together with the repertoire data. In a later genetic analysis, genome-wide SNP genotypes for about 55% of the roughly 670 donors were used, and that subset was treated as a discovery cohort. All discovery cohort repertoires had been generated on a single sequencing platform. Class I and class II HLA loci were covered by the typing at four-digit resolution. Typing coverage varied by locus: roughly 629-640 donors for A, B, C, DRB1 and DQB1; approximately 500 for DQA1; nearly 610 for DPA1; some 470 for DPB1. Roughly 5 DR-DQ haplotypes were handled as single units for association and clustering, since linkage in the cohort was strong. Among approximately 370 genotyped donors of the cohort, an average of about 240,000 unique TCR beta nucleotide sequences was sequenced per donor, of which about 19% were non-productive.

What the work shows at the level of the full study, not this receptor alone: In vitro tests confirmed that a few of the cytomegalovirus-associated TCR beta chains recognize cytomegalovirus antigens. A cluster of highly shared sequence variants was judged likely to be a technical artifact of the sequencing pipeline. In a later analysis, HLA-associated TCR beta chains were found to be more clonally expanded and to have lower generation probabilities than equally common non-associated chains. V-gene and J-gene trimming of TCR beta chains was associated with a missense DCLRE1C variant in a later genetic analysis, and the association was replicated in an independent cohort. While some public TCRs were present in many individuals, most TCR sequences turned up only very rarely across donors. The only immune exposure information available for the cohort was CMV serostatus. The presence/absence analyses assumed that sequencing depth was roughly uniform across donors, and that assumption may not be true. A later genetic analysis reported fewer N-insertions in productive TCRs among donors in an Asian-associated ancestry cluster than the roughly 700-donor mean. An earlier analysis of 587 of the donors showed that most TCR beta V segments appeared in productive rearrangements either about 87% or about 30% of the time, which broadly matched IMGT annotations. The earlier analysis of some 560 of the donors excluded about 16 rarely observed V segments, including chromosome 9 orphons, because counts were too low. Specific HLA alleles were associated with roughly 17,000 TCR beta sequences at a false discovery rate of 0.05 in a later analysis. The classifier was reported to diagnose cytomegalovirus status with high specificity and sensitivity in both the original cohort and the validation cohort. According to a later analysis, parvovirus B19, influenza, CMV and Epstein-Barr virus appeared linked to several top co-occurrence clusters. The authors suggested that the approach could potentially be generalized to other disease states and immunological phenotypes. In the study, roughly 160 TCR beta chains were listed as associated with cytomegalovirus. According to a later analysis, TCR association rates differed among HLA loci, with DRB1 alleles showing the most associated TCRs and HLA-C alleles showing the fewest. Because HLA typing was missing for some donors at each locus, association tests included only the typed subset. Correlated functional status among segregating V segments might reflect linkage disequilibrium, but an unknown experimental factor could not be ruled out. In a later analysis, most CMV-associated TCR beta chains were found to appear HLA-restricted, with HLA associations seemingly driven largely by CMV exposure. When HLA alleles, especially DR and DQ, strongly co-occurred, attributing TCR associations to individual alleles was difficult. In this cohort, only TCR beta chains were sequenced, and detectable features were limited by the absence of alpha or paired-chain data. A further reported finding was that TCR beta sequences accurately predicted the HLA-A and HLA-B alleles for most subjects in the first cohort.

The library was made by the immunoSEQ multiplex PCR assay. The multiplex PCR relied on a mix of 60 forward primers for TCR Vbeta segments and 13 reverse primers for TCR Jbeta segments. The CDR3 region of rearranged TCR beta genes was amplified from genomic DNA by a multiplex PCR assay. On the Illumina HiSeq System, the amplified TCR beta libraries were sequenced as 87-base-pair reads. The original pipeline was this. A later analysis counted tens of millions of unique TCR beta chains across the 666 repertoires, and approximately 11 million of these chains were shared by at least two donors. To remove PCR and sequencing errors, raw reads were error-corrected and collapsed into unique sequences using a nearest-neighbor algorithm that merged closely related sequences. CDR3 sequences were aligned to IMGT reference sequences to assign V, D and J gene segments. For a sequence to be retained, a match of at least six nucleotides was required to both a V gene segment and a J gene segment. Rearrangements were called productive when the CDR3 lacked stop codons and stayed in frame with V and J; all others were non-productive. CDR3 was defined by IMGT convention, running from the second conserved V-encoded cysteine to the conserved J-encoded phenylalanine. In an earlier analysis of more than 550 of the donors, sequences lacking an unambiguous match to a single V gene segment were excluded. In an earlier analysis of approximately 500 of the donors, a V segment was called functional when productive rearrangements were above 56.7%, and segregating when the standard deviation between donors exceeded 5%. To diagnose cytomegalovirus status from the catalog of TCR beta chain sequences, a statistical classification framework was built. In a later analysis, TCR nucleotide sequences were compared against IMGT/GENE-DB human TR gene sequences so that V and J genes could be assigned. In a later analysis, CDR3 sequences and most-parsimonious VDJ recombination scenarios were assigned using the TCRdist pipeline. In a later analysis, each TCR beta chain was defined by its CDR3 amino acid sequence together with its V-gene family, and reads without a unique V-gene family were excluded. In a later analysis, nearly 600 highly shared, low-generation-probability nucleotide sequences were removed to address suspected cross-contamination and a sequencing artifact. A later analysis calculated a clonal expansion index for each public chain from normalized within-repertoire ranks of inferred template counts. A later analysis computed generation probabilities with a VDJ recombination model fitted to out-of-frame rearrangements, and checked the results against IGoR. A later analysis scored TCR-TCR, TCR-HLA and TCR-CMV co-occurrence with hypergeometric tests, applying a repertoire-size bias correction to TCR pairs. In a later analysis, false discovery rates were estimated by permuting HLA or CMV assignments 20 times. In a later analysis, co-occurring TCRs were grouped using DBSCAN, and TCRdist sequence similarity was added for clustering within HLA-allele-positive subsets. Repertoires with fewer than 30,000 or more than 120,000 public chains, plus five repertoires with anomalous nucleotide sharing, were excluded from co-occurrence clustering. Drawn from immuneACCESS, this table holds only the in-frame rearrangements with V and J called that TCRdb kept. Clones are partly lost; checked studies trace under half to an unresolved V gene and leave the rest unexplained. V, J and clone size were drawn from that table, and D and trimming were deduced from the DNA. A total of about 150,000 clones appear in this sample, about 74% of them only once. The top ten hold about 12% of the sample.

This TCR was sampled from a man aged 40-49 years in good health and CMV-seropositive. The source material was PBMCs.

CDR3 sequence: CASSLAEGYSAFF. The DNA reads as follows: TGTGCCAGCAGCTTAGCGGAGGGTTATAGTGCTTTCTTT. The receptor chain draws on TRBV7-9 and TRBJ1-1, with no reliable assignment of the D segment. The V and J ends are trimmed by 0 bases and 11 bases, leaving 13 bases between them. Per the germline V gene (reference sequence), SEHNR is the CDR1 and FQNEAQ is the CDR2. The CDR3 sequence holds 13 residues, the cysteine and phenylalanine included. Only the CDR3 portion is preserved as DNA: 39 bases, with reading frame beginning at the first base.